The source of this TCR beta chain is a study of control samples from healthy donors and cancer patients. Produced via immunoSEQ multiplex PCR; TCRdb's table is partial and in-frame only. This table holds more than 70,000 clones, approximately 94% found once. The V and J ends lost 4 bases and 2 bases respectively, with 15 bases between them. This CDR3 contains 16 residues. Germline-derived CDR1 and CDR2 are SGHRS and YFSETQ. This clonotype was sampled from a woman aged 25-40 years in good health. The chain has TRBV5-1 and TRBJ2-2; D not certain. The specimen sequenced was blood. Here the CDR3 reads CASSQAGDRNTGELFF. DNA of the CDR3: TGCGCCAGCAGCCAAGCAGGAGATCGAAACACCGGGGAGCTGTTTTTT.